The T cell receptor (beta chain) described here comes from a study of beta chain features in type 1 diabetes. Reverse transcribing all isolated RNA meant expressed TCRB transcripts were sequenced. Clones were read by immunoSEQ multiplex PCR, and TCRdb kept only the in-frame ones, dropping some. The repertoire holds 300,000 to 350,000 clones, with 9.3% as singletons. Overall study findings and caveats: Sequencing of cDNA might inflate the share of cells that strongly express TCR. TCRB CDR3s were moderately but significantly shorter in Type 1 diabetes patients in all four CD4+ subsets. Researchers could not determine here whether HLA type influences TCRB rearrangement.

This clone was found a few times. Its antigen is not identified. Sequenced input: central memory CD4+ T cells from blood. The TCR sequence derives from a young man with type 1 diabetes.

Here the CDR3 reads CASSLSRRNTIYF. CDR3 nucleotide sequence: TGTGCCAGCAGCTTAAGTAGACGTAACACCATATATTTT. The J gene is TRBJ1-3, the V gene TRBV7-2; D not resolved. The germline V and J ends were trimmed by 2 bases and 7 bases, with 9 bases remaining between them. The CDR3 is 13 residues long. Germline V gene lookup returns CDR1 SGHTA and CDR2 FQGNSA.